The sequence of this T cell receptor beta chain was determined in a study of shared clonotypes between healthy human individuals (TCRdb year 2020). Background on the whole study: A few men and two women, aged 18 to 49 years, made up the cohort. For each donor, CD4 naive and CD4 memory were each run on three plates, CD8 naive on two plates, and CD8 memory on one plate. Blood TCR repertoires of 5 or 6 healthy adults were deeply sequenced to estimate repertoire size and the extent of clonotype sharing between individuals. Libraries were prepared and TCR repertoires were sequenced by different laboratories using diverse techniques, in order to increase sequencing depth and limit assay-specific biases. Between about 0.85 and 8.9 billion PBMCs per donor were obtained by leukapheresis.

What the study reported, not specific to this receptor: Compared with non-shared clonotypes, clonotypes shared by all four sorted-subset donors had higher generation probabilities. Sampling was restricted to blood, and TCR repertoires in tissue are likely to differ from TCR repertoires in blood. When a few donors were compared, the shared fraction of clonotypes was about 5.5% for naive CD4, 3.5% to 4% for naive CD8, about 2.5% for memory CD4, and under 0.5% for memory CD8. Naive subsets generally had larger estimated clonotype richness than memory subsets did. Pairwise subsampling led to the expectation that sequencing depth would affect the degree of clonotype sharing among donors. Because the study included a small number of donors, the genetic and exposure-history diversity represented was limited. Incomplete sequencing was indicated by rarefaction of sorted-subset datasets, despite the large sequencing depth.

Concerning this clone itself: Its antigen target is currently unknown. No base qualities exist here, and no much larger clone lies one base off it.

Using the deep immunoSEQ assay, multiplex PCR amplified TCR CDR3 regions from genomic DNA. Extracted genomic DNA from each cell subset was spread evenly across all wells of several immunoSEQ 96-well plates, with each plate serving as a replicate. For sorted subsets, approximately 210 ng of genomic DNA, equivalent to 25,000 to 35,000 T cell genomes, went into each replicate PCR. The purified libraries were quantified using a Qubit 3.0 fluorometer, sized with a Bioanalyzer 2100, and then quantified again using the KAPA Library Quantification kit. Every immunoSEQ 96-well plate was sequenced on a dedicated single-read 150-cycle Illumina NextSeq 550 flow cell. The paper's data handling went like this. Because only junctional sequences without quality scores were contained in the immunoSEQ output, filtering matching that applied to full-length reads could not be performed. To assign V/J genes and CDR3, sequences were annotated against IMGT germline references using PyIR, a Python wrapper for IgBLAST v1.9. Reads with weak V/J assignments (E-value above 1e-6), missing CDR3, stop codons, out-of-frame junctions, or ambiguous translated residues were removed. V3J clonotypes were defined by identical inferred V gene, J gene, and CDR3 amino acid sequence. Percentage overlap between repertoires was calculated by dividing the number of shared unique clonotypes by the size of the smaller repertoire. Repertoire richness was assessed with RTK rarefaction, the Chao1 estimator, and Recon v2.1 estimates of unobserved clonotypes. Generation probabilities were computed with OLGA for all TCRbeta clonotypes obtained by the gDNA method from several donors. As stored in TCRdb, this immuneACCESS dataset retains in-frame rearrangements with V and J assigned. A fraction of the clones does not appear; measured against another copy, unresolved V genes explain less than half of the discrepancy, and the remainder lacks a known reason. V, J and clone size reflect that table, while D and trimming were determined from the DNA. The sample table contains about 590,000 clones; only one count was recorded for nearly 97% of them. 0.095% to 0.12% of the sample is in the top ten clones.

CD8 naive samples consisted of CD45RO-negative cells that were positively selected for CCR7, yielding a CD45RA+CCR7+ population without TemRA cells. Donors were healthy HIV-negative adults with no recently reported acute infections or vaccinations. Every donor was a Caucasian adult residing in Nashville, Tennessee, USA. Blood was obtained by leukapheresis, after which PBMCs were separated by Ficoll-Histopaque density gradient centrifugation and cryopreserved in liquid nitrogen vapor phase. Analytical flow cytometry was used to check the purity and quantity of every magnetically sorted T cell population. Genomic DNA was isolated from each sorted fraction and quantified by UV absorbance on a Nanodrop 2000c. Looking up the germline V gene yields CDR1 MDHEN and CDR2 SYDVKM. Trimming costs V 3 bases and J 6 bases, and their ends lie 12 bases apart. From cysteine to phenylalanine, the CDR3 is 13 amino acids long. Solely the CDR3 DNA is kept, with 39 bases framed from the first base.

The chain was built from TRBV28 and TRBJ2-7; the D gene is perhaps TRBD1, on 5 matching bases. This receptor was identified in a woman in her thirties in good health. The sample was naive CD8+ T cells sorted from blood. Sample cell subset or site, as interpreted from the label and publication: CD45RA+CCR7+. CDR3 protein: CASSFPRVGEQYF. The base sequence is TGTGCCAGCAGTTTCCCCAGGGTCGGCGAGCAGTACTTC.